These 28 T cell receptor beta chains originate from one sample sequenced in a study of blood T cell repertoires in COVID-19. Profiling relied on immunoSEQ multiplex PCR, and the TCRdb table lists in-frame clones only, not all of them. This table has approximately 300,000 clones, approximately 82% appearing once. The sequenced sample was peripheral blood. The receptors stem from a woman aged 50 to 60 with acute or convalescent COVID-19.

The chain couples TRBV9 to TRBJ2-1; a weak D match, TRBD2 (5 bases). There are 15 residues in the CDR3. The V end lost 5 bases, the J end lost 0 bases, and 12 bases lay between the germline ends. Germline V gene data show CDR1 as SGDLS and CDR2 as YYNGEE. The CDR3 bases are TGTGCCAGCAGTGTCTCGGGGAGCTCCTACAATGAGCAGTTCTTC. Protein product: CASSVSGSSYNEQFF.

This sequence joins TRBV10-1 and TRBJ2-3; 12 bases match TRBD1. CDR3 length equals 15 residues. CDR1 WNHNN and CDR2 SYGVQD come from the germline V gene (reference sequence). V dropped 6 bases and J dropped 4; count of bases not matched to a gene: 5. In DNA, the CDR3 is TGCGCCAGCAGCTTAGGGACAGGGGGCTCAGATACGCAGTATTTT. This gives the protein CASSLGTGGSDTQYF.

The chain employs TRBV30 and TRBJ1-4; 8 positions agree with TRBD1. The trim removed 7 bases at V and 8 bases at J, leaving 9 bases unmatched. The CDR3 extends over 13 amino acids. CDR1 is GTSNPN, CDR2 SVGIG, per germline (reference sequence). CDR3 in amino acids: CASTDRVAEKLFF. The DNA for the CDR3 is TGTGCCTCAACGGACAGGGTCGCGGAAAAACTGTTTTTT.

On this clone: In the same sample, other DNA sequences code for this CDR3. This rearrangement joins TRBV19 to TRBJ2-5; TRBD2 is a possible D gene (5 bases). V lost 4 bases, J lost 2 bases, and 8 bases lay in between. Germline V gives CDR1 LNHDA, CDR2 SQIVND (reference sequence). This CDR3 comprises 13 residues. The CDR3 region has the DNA TGTGCCAGTAGTACCGGACTGCAAGAGACCCAGTACTTC. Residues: CASSTGLQETQYF.

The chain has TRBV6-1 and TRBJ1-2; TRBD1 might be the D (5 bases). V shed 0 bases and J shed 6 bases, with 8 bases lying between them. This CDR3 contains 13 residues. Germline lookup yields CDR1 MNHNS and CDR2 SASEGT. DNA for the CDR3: TGTGCCAGCAGTGAAGCTGGAGGGGATGGCTACACCTTC. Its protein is CASSEAGGDGYTF.

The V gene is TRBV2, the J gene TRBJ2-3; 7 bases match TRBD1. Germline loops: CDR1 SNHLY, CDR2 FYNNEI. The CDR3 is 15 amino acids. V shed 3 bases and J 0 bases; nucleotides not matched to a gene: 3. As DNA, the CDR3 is TGTGCCAGCAGTGATTTGGGACAGAGCACAGATACGCAGTATTTT. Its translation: CASSDLGQSTDTQYF.

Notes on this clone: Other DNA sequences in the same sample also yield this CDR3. The CDR3 spells CASSLGGRDEQFF. DNA for the CDR3: TGTGCCAGCAGTTTGGGAGGGAGAGATGAGCAGTTCTTC. The chain is built from TRBV12-3 or TRBV12-4 and TRBJ2-1; 7 positions agree with TRBD2. This CDR3 has 13 residues. Trimming took 3 bases from V and 8 from J; bases not matched to a gene: 4.

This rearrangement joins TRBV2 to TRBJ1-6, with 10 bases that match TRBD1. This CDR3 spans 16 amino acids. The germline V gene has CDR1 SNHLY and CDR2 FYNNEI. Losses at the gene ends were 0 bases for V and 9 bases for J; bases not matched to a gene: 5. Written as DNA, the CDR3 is TGTGCCAGCAGTGAAGCGTACCGGGACAGGGGTTCACCCCTCCACTTT. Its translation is CASSEAYRDRGSPLHF.

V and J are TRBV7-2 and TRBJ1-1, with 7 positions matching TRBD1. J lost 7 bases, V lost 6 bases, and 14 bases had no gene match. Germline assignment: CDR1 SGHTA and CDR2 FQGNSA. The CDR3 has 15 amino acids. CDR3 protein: CASRLTLGTVNEAFF. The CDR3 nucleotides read TGTGCCAGCAGACTTACCCTTGGGACAGTTAATGAAGCTTTCTTT.

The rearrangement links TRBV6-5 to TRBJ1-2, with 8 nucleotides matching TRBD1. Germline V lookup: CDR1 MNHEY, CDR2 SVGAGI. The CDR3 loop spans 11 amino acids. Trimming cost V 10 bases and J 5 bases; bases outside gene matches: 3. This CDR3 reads CAIQGAYGYTF. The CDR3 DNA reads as TGTGCCATCCAGGGGGCGTATGGCTACACCTTC.

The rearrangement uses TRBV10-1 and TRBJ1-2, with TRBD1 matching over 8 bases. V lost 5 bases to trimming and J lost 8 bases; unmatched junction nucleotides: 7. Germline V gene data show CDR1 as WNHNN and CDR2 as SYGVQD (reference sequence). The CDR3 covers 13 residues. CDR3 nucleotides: TGCGCCAGCAGTCCGGGACAGGCGTCCGGCTACACCTTC. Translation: CASSPGQASGYTF.

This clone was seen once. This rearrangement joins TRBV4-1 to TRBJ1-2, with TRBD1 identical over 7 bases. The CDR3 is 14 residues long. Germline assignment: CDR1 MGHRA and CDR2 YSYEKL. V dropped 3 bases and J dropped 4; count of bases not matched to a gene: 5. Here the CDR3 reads CASSQDRWGYGYTF. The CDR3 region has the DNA TGCGCCAGCAGCCAGGACAGGTGGGGCTATGGCTACACCTTC.

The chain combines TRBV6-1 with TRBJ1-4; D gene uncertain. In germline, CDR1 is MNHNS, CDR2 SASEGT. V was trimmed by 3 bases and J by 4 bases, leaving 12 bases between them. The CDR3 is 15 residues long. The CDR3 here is CASSDRGMGNEKLFF. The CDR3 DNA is TGTGCCAGCAGTGATAGAGGGATGGGTAATGAAAAACTGTTTTTT.

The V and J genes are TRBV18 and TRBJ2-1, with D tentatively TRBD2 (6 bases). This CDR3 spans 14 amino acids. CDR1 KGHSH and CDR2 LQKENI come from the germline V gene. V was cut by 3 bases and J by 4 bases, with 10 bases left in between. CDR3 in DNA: TGTGCCAGCTCACCGACTAGTGAGTACAATGAGCAGTTCTTC. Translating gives CASSPTSEYNEQFF.

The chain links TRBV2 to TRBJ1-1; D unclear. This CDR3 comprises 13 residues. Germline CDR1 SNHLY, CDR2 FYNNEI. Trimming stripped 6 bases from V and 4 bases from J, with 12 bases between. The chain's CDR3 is CASSASEGTEAFF. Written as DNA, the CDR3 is TGTGCCAGCAGCGCTTCGGAGGGCACTGAAGCTTTCTTT. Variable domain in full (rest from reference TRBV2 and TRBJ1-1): EPEVTQTPSHQVTQMGQEVILRCVPISNHLYFYWYRQILGQKVEFLVSFYNNEISEKSEIFDDQFSVERPDGSNFTLKIRSTKLEDSAMYFCASSASEGTEAFFGQGTRLTVV.

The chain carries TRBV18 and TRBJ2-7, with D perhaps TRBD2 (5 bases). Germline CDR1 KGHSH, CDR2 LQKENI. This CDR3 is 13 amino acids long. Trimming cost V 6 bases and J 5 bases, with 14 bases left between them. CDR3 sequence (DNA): TGTGCCAGCTCGTACGGGAAGGCAGACGAGCAGTACTTC. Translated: CASSYGKADEQYF. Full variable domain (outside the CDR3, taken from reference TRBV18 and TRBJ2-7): NAGVMQNPRHLVRRRGQEARLRCSPMKGHSHVYWYRQLPEEGLKFMVYLQKENIIDESGMPKERFSAEFPKEGPSILRIQQVVRGDSAAYFCASSYGKADEQYFGPGTRLTVT.

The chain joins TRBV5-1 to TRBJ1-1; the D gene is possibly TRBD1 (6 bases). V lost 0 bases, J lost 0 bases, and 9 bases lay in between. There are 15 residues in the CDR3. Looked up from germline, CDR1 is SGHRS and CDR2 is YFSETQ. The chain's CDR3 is CASSLEGHMNTEAFF. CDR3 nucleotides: TGCGCCAGCAGCTTGGAGGGACACATGAACACTGAAGCTTTCTTT.

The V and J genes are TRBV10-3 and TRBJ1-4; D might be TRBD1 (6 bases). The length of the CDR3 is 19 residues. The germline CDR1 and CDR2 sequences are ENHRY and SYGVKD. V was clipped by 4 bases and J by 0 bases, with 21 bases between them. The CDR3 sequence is CAISGSFWTADATNEKLFF. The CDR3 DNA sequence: TGTGCCATCAGTGGGTCCTTTTGGACAGCCGATGCAACTAATGAAAAACTGTTTTTT.

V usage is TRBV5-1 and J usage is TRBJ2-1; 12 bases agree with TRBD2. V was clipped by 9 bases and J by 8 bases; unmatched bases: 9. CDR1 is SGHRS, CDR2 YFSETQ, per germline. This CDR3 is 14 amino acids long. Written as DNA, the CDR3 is TGCGCCACCAAGCGGACTAGCGGGATCTATGAGCAGTTCTTC. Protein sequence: CATKRTSGIYEQFF. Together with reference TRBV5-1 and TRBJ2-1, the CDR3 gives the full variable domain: KAGVTQTPRYLIKTRGQQVTLSCSPISGHRSVSWYQQTPGQGLQFLFEYFSETQRNKGNFPGRFSGRQFSNSRSEMNVSTLELGDSALYLCATKRTSGIYEQFFGPGTRLTVL.

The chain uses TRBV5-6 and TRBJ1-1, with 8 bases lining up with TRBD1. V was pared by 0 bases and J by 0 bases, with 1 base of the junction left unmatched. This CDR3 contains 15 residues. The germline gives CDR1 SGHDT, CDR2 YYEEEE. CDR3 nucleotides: TGTGCCAGCAGCTTGGGACAGGGGCTGAACACTGAAGCTTTCTTT. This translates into CASSLGQGLNTEAFF.

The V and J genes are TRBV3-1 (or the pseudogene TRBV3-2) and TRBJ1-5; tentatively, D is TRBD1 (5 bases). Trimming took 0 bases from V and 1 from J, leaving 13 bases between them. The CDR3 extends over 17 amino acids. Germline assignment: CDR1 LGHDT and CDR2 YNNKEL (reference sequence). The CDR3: CASSQDPWAGSNQPQHF. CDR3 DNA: TGTGCCAGCAGCCAAGATCCGTGGGCAGGGAGCAATCAGCCCCAGCATTTT.

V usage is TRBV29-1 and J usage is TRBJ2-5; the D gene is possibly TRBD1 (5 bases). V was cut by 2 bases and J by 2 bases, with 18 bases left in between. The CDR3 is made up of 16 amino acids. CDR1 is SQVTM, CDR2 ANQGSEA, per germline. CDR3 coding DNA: TGCAGCGTTGAATTCGGGTATGGGGCAGATCAAGAGACCCAGTACTTC. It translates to CSVEFGYGADQETQYF.

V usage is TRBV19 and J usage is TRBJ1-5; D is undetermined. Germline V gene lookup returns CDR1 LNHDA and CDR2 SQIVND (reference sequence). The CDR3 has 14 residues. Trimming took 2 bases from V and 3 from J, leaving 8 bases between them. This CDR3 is CASSIIQSNQPQHF. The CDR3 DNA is TGTGCCAGTAGTATAATACAGTCCAATCAGCCCCAGCATTTT.

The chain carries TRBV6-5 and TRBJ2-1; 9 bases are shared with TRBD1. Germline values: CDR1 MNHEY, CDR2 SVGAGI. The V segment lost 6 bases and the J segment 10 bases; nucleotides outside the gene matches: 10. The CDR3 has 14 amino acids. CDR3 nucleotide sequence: TGTGCCAGCAGCCGACAACAGGGGGCGCGAGAGCAGTTCTTC. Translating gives CASSRQQGAREQFF.

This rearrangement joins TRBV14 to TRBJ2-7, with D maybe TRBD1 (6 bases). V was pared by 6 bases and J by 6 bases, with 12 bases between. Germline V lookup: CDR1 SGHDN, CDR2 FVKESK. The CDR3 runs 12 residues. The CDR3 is CASSLQGGEQYF. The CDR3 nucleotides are TGTGCCAGCAGTCTACAGGGCGGCGAGCAGTACTTC. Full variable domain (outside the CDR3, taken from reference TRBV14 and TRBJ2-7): EAGVTQFPSHSVIEKGQTVTLRCDPISGHDNLYWYRRVMGKEIKFLLHFVKESKQDESGMPNNRFLAERTGGTYSTLKVQPAELEDSGVYFCASSLQGGEQYFGPGTRLTVT.

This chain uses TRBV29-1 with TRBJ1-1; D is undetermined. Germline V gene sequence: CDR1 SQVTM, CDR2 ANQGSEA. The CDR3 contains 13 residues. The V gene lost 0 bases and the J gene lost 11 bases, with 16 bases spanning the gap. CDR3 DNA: TGCAGCGTTGAAGATTGGCAGCTTGTCGGGGCTTTCTTT. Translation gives CSVEDWQLVGAFF. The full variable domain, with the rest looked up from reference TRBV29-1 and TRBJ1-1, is SAVISQKPSRDICQRGTSLTIQCQVDSQVTMMFWYRQQPGQSLTLIATANQGSEATYESGFVIDKFPISRPNLTFSTLTVSNMSPEDSSIYLCSVEDWQLVGAFFGQGTRLTVV.

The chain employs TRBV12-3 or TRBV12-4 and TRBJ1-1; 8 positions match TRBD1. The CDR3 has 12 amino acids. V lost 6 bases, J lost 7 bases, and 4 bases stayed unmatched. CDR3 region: CASRPTGDEAFF. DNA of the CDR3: TGTGCCAGCAGACCGACAGGGGATGAAGCTTTCTTT.

The CDR3 DNA follows: TGTGCCAGCAGTTTATCTGTAGCGGGGGGGCATAGAGTAGAGACCCAGTACTTC. It is translated as CASSLSVAGGHRVETQYF. The rearrangement links TRBV27 to TRBJ2-5; 11 nucleotides match TRBD2. The germline gives CDR1 MNHEY, CDR2 SMNVEV (reference sequence). J was trimmed by 4 bases and V by 0 bases; bases with no gene match: 10. The CDR3 loop spans 18 amino acids.